One and the same sample provided the 23 T cell receptor beta chains below, sequenced in a study of blood T cells in healthy people across ages. For the second PCR, which ran for about 6 to 12 cycles, a sample-barcoded 5' primer and a J-beta primer mix were used. TCRdb ran MiXCR on the 5' RACE reads and lists one entry per CDR3 protein. The sample shows approximately 830,000 distinct CDR3 sequences, 55% to 65% of them seen only once. The sequenced sample was blood. Receptor source: a young man in good health.

The V and J genes are TRBV7-2 and TRBJ2-7; TRBD2 aligns across 12 bases. With 0 bases clipped from V and 4 bases from J, the junction kept 4 bases outside the gene matches. CDR1 and CDR2 from the germline V gene are SGHTA and FQGNSA. The CDR3 has 16 residues. CDR3 loop: CASSLALAGGLYEQYF. The CDR3 DNA reads as TGTGCCAGCAGCTTAGCACTAGCGGGGGGACTTTACGAGCAGTACTTC.

This clonotype was found once. CDR3 protein: CASSEIGGPGEKLFF. CDR3 coding DNA: TGTGCCAGCAGTGAAATCGGGGGGCCAGGTGAAAAACTGTTTTTT. The chain employs TRBV6-1 and TRBJ1-4; possible D gene TRBD1, 6 bases. CDR1 is MNHNS and CDR2 is SASEGT in the germline V gene. V dropped 2 bases and J dropped 7 bases, with 14 bases sitting between them. The CDR3 has 15 residues.

The rearrangement joins TRBV4-2 to TRBJ2-4; 7 bases fit TRBD2. The J call may not be correct, given that the DNA end is closer to TRBJ2-7. The CDR3 is made up of 17 amino acids. Germline V lookup: CDR1 LGHNA, CDR2 YNFKEQ. The CDR3 nucleotides read TGTGCCAGCAGCCAAGATCCTCCGGGGGGTTTCTCCTACGAGCAGTACTTC. This encodes CASSQDPPGGFSYEQYF.

The chain combines TRBV28 with TRBJ2-3; no clear D. Germline lookup yields CDR1 MDHEN and CDR2 SYDVKM. Trimming took off 5 bases at V and 11 bases at J, with 26 bases between the two ends. This CDR3 has 16 residues. The CDR3 protein is CASSILRQATYNEQYF. The CDR3 nucleotides are TGTGCCAGCAGTATCCTTCGGCAGGCGACCTACAATGAGCAGTATTTT.

This clonotype has more than one count but fewer than ten. The rearrangement uses TRBV7-2 and TRBJ2-1; D unclear. The germline V and J ends were trimmed by 1 base and 10 bases, with 11 bases remaining between them. Germline CDR1 is SGHTA and CDR2 is FQGNSA. The CDR3 has 13 amino acids. This CDR3 is CASSLGASTEQFF. The DNA for the CDR3 is TGTGCCAGCAGCTTAGGCGCCAGTACCGAGCAGTTCTTC.

Remarks on this clonotype: The junction departs from germline at one end; a sequencing error may be responsible. V gene TRBV4-2 combines with J gene TRBJ2-7, with TRBD2 identical over 9 bases. CDR1 is LGHNA, CDR2 YNFKEQ, per germline. The CDR3 is 18 amino acids. CDR3 region: CVSSQANSVAGASYEQYF. The CDR3 nucleotides read TGTGTCAGCAGCCAGGCCAATTCGGTAGCGGGGGCTTCCTACGAGCAGTACTTC.

This chain links TRBV28 with TRBJ2-1; 8 bases match TRBD1. Unmatched junction bases numbered 4, after V lost 7 bases and J lost 8 bases. CDR3 length equals 12 residues. Germline V CDR1 and CDR2: MDHEN, SYDVKM. In nucleotides, the CDR3 is TGTGCCAGCACGGGCAGGGGGCATGAGCAGTTCTTC. Translation gives CASTGRGHEQFF.

The chain combines TRBV25-1 with TRBJ2-5; D tentatively fits TRBD1 or TRBD2 (5 bases each). CDR3 length: 12 residues. The V and J ends lost 0 bases and 11 bases respectively, with 10 bases between them. CDR1 is MGHDK and CDR2 is SYGVNS in the germline V gene. This chain's CDR3 is CASSEYVGEQYF. For the CDR3, the DNA is TGTGCCAGCAGTGAATATGTGGGGGAGCAGTACTTC.

This clonotype has a handful of counts. The V and J genes are TRBV21-1 and TRBJ2-1; TRBD2, as called in the table, went unchecked against the DNA. TRBV21-1 has pseudogene status. The CDR3 is made up of 22 amino acids. DNA of the CDR3: TGTGCCAGCAGCAAACCCCGGAGGCCTAGCGGGGGTGAAGACTTCTCCTACAATGAGCAGTTCTTC. Translation: CASSKPRRPSGGEDFSYNEQFF.

For this clonotype: An end of the junction does not agree with germline; a read error may underlie this. The V and J genes are TRBV12-3 or TRBV12-4 and TRBJ1-2; D not resolved. The CDR3 extends over 15 amino acids. The CDR3 spells CAGSPGGSSNYGYTF. The CDR3 DNA reads TGTGCCGGCAGCCCAGGAGGCAGCTCTAACTATGGCTACACCTTC.

J is TRBJ2-7 and V is TRBV12-3 or TRBV12-4; D is unclear. This CDR3 is 15 amino acids long. V shed 1 base and J shed 0 bases, with 10 bases lying between them. DNA for the CDR3: TGTGCCAGCAGTTTAGAGGGTTTAGGCTCCTACGAGCAGTACTTC. Protein sequence: CASSLEGLGSYEQYF.

This clonotype was seen a single time. The chain links TRBV9 to TRBJ2-7, with D perhaps assigned TRBD1 or TRBD2 (5 bases each). Trimming cost V 3 bases and J 0 bases, with 13 bases left between them. Germline V gene sequence: CDR1 SGDLS, CDR2 YYNGEE. This CDR3 region has 15 residues. The CDR3 DNA sequence: TGTGCCAGCAGCGCCGGTGGGACGAGCTCCTACGAGCAGTACTTC. Translating gives CASSAGGTSSYEQYF.

This clonotype was seen only a few times. V and J are TRBV4-3 and TRBJ2-3; D possibly corresponds to TRBD2 (5 bases). The germline gives CDR1 LGHNA, CDR2 YSLEER. The V gene lost 4 bases and the J gene lost 4 bases, with 18 bases spanning the gap. CDR3 length: 16 amino acids. The CDR3: CASSRGQGSRADTQYF. CDR3 coding DNA: TGCGCCAGCAGCCGCGGGCAAGGGAGCCGAGCAGATACGCAGTATTTT.

The chain recombines TRBV7-8 with TRBJ1-1; D remains ambiguous. Trimming took 1 base from V and 4 from J, leaving 13 bases between them. The germline V gene has CDR1 SGHVS and CDR2 FQNEAQ. The CDR3 has 15 residues. CDR3 protein: CASSLGAGRATEAFF. The CDR3 DNA reads TGTGCCAGCAGCTTAGGGGCAGGTCGGGCCACTGAAGCTTTCTTT.

The chain links TRBV12-3 or TRBV12-4 to TRBJ1-1, with D tentatively TRBD1 (5 bases). This CDR3 spans 15 amino acids. The V end lost 6 bases, the J end lost 4 bases, and 18 bases lay between the germline ends. This CDR3 reads CASSLRGGDLTEAFF. The CDR3 region has the DNA TGTGCCAGCAGCCTTAGAGGAGGGGACCTCACTGAAGCTTTCTTT.

This sequence joins TRBV6-5 and TRBJ2-7; D possibly corresponds to TRBD2 (5 bases). Germline CDR1 and CDR2: MNHEY and SVGAGI. Trimming cost V 10 bases and J 2 bases, with 21 bases left between them. This CDR3 region has 15 residues. The CDR3 sequence: CATLIKGDQPYEQYF. As DNA, the CDR3 is TGTGCCACTCTCATTAAGGGAGATCAACCCTACGAGCAGTACTTC.

The V gene is TRBV3-1, the J gene TRBJ1-5; D perhaps matches TRBD1 (6 bases). The CDR3 contains 14 residues. The germline CDR1 and CDR2 sequences are LGHDT and YNNKEL (reference sequence). Deletions cut 5 bases from V and 3 bases from J, with 11 bases between. CDR3 bases: TGTGCCAGCAGCTCGGGACACTACAATCAGCCCCAGCATTTT. Amino acids: CASSSGHYNQPQHF. The full variable domain, completed using reference TRBV3-1 and TRBJ1-5, is DTAVSQTPKYLVTQMGNDKSIKCEQNLGHDTMYWYKQDSKKFLKIMFSYNNKELIINETVPNRFSPKSPDKAHLNLHINSLELGDSAVYFCASSSGHYNQPQHFGDGTRLSIL.

The gene calls are TRBV29-1 and TRBJ1-4; D is undetermined. CDR1 and CDR2 (germline): SQVTM, ANQGSEA. CDR3 length equals 13 residues. V was pared by 6 bases and J by 7 bases, with 15 bases between. CDR3: CSVFRTGSEKLFF. Written as DNA, the CDR3 is TGCAGCGTCTTCCGAACGGGGAGTGAAAAACTGTTTTTT.

The chain recombines TRBV2 with TRBJ2-3; 10 nucleotides align to TRBD2. CDR3 length equals 16 residues. Per germline, CDR1 SNHLY and CDR2 FYNNEI. V dropped 7 bases and J dropped 4; count of bases not matched to a gene: 11. The CDR3 nucleotides are TGTGCCAGCACTGCAAGTAGCGGGGGGCGCCCAGATACGCAGTATTTT. Its translation is CASTASSGGRPDTQYF.

This clonotype was recorded a few times. CDR3 coding DNA: TGCAGCGTTTTGGGGGGCTCCTACAATGAGCAGTTCTTC. Translated: CSVLGGSYNEQFF. The rearrangement joins TRBV29-1 to TRBJ2-1, with D tentatively TRBD2 (6 bases). This CDR3 is 13 amino acids long. With 5 bases removed from V and 0 bases from J, the gap between germline ends came to 8 bases. Germline CDR1 is SQVTM and CDR2 is ANQGSEA.

This chain uses TRBV5-6 with TRBJ2-7, with D unresolved. Germline CDR1 SGHDT, CDR2 YYEEEE. The CDR3 covers 14 residues. Trimming stripped 2 bases from V and 2 bases from J, with 11 bases between. CDR3 bases: TGTGCCAGCAGCTTTGGAGCAGTTCCCTACGAGCAGTACTTC. It translates to CASSFGAVPYEQYF.

The rearrangement joins TRBV7-9 to TRBJ2-5, with no clear D. The CDR3 has 14 residues. CDR1 is SEHNR and CDR2 is FQNEAQ in the germline V gene (reference sequence). Trimming removed 11 bases at V and 1 base at J, with 17 bases between. The CDR3 region is CASHVPITQETQYF. CDR3 sequence (DNA): TGTGCCTCACACGTTCCTATAACCCAAGAGACCCAGTACTTC.

The chain joins TRBV29-1 to TRBJ2-3; TRBD2 aligns across 13 bases. Germline V gives CDR1 SQVTM, CDR2 ANQGSEA. With 4 bases clipped from V and 5 bases from J, the junction kept 3 bases outside the gene matches. CDR3 length: 14 residues. The DNA of the CDR3 is TGCAGCGTTGGGACTAGCGGGAGTGTAGATACGCAGTATTTT. Encoded protein: CSVGTSGSVDTQYF.